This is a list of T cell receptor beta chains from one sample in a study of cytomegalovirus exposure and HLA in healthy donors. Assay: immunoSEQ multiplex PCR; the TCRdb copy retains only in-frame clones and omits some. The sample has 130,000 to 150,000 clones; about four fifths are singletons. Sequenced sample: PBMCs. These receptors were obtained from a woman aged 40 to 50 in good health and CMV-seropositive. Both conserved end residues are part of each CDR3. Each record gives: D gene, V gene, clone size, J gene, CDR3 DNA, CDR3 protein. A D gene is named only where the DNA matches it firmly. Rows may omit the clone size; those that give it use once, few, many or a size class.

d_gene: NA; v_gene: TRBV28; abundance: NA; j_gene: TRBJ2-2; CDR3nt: TGTGCCAGCGCAGTCGTGGTCGGGGAGCTGTTTTTT; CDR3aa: CASAVVVGELFF
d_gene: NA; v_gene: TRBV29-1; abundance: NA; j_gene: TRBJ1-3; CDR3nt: TGCAGCGGTCTCATTTCCCACACCCACTCTGGAAACACCATATATTTT; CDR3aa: CSGLISHTHSGNTIYF
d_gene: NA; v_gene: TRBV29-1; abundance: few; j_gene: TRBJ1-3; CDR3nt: TGCAGCGTTGTGCCTCGGGTGAACACCATATATTTT; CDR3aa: CSVVPRVNTIYF
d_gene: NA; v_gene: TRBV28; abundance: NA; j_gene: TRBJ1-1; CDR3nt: TGTGCCAGCAGTCCACCGACAGGCAGGAAAACTGAAGCTTTCTTT; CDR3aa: CASSPPTGRKTEAFF
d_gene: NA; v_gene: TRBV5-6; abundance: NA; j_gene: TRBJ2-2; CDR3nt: TGTGCCAGCAGCTTGGGGCTAGCATTTATTTCCGGGGAGCTGTTTTTT; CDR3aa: CASSLGLAFISGELFF
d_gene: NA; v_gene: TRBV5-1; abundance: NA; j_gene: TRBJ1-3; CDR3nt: TGCGCCAGCAGCCCGACAGCCCTCTCTGGAAACACCATATATTTT; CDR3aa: CASSPTALSGNTIYF
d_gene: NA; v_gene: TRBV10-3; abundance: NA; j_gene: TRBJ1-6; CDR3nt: TGTGCCATCAGTGAGGTGGCAGGGAAATCACCCCTCCACTTT; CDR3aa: CAISEVAGKSPLHF
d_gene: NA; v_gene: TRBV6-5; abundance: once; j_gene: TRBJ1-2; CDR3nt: TGTGCCAGCAGTTACCCCGACAGACCCACCTTC; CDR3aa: CASSYPDRPTF
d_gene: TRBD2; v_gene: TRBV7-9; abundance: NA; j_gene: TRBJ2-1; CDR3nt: TGTGCCAGCAGCTCGCTTGATCTAGCGGGAGGTTACAATGAGCAGTTCTTC; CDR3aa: CASSSLDLAGGYNEQFF
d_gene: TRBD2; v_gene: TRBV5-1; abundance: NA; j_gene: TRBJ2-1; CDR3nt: TGCGCCAGCAGCTTGGCTCGGGGGGGTTACAATGAGCAGTTCTTC; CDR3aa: CASSLARGGYNEQFF
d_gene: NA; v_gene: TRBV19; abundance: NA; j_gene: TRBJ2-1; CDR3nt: TGTGCCAGTAGTCCCCGGGACTCAGTCTCCTACAATGAGCAGTTCTTC; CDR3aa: CASSPRDSVSYNEQFF
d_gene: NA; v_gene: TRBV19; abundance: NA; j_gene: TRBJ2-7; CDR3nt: TGTGCCAGTAGCCTCTCCTCACTAAAAAATTACGAGCAGTACTTC; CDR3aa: CASSLSSLKNYEQYF
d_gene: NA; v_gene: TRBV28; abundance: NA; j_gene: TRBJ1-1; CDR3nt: TGTGCCAGCAGTCTTGGGGGCGAGGACGAAGCTTTCTTT; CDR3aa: CASSLGGEDEAFF
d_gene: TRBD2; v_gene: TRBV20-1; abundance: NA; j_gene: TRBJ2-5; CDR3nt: TGCAGTCTAGCGGGAGAGGGGACCCAGTACTTC; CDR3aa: CSLAGEGTQYF
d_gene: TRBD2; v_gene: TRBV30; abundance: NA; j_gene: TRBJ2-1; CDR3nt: TGTGCCTGGAGCGACCCGGCGCGGGGGGTTAATGAGCAGTTCTTC; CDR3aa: CAWSDPARGVNEQFF